The entry below gives a single T cell receptor (beta chain) sequence along with its context. This clonotype has more than one count but fewer than ten. Its cognate antigen has yet to be identified. Within one base of it there is no much larger clone, and no base qualities were kept. The data stem from a study of T cell repertoires in cytomegalovirus infection (dated by TCRdb to between 2018 and 2021). Regarding the research as a whole: Because public TCR beta signatures pointed to carriage of CMV infection together with the matching HLA type, the HLA type of each donor mattered for the analysis.

Sequencing relied on an Illumina HiSeq 1500. The public sequencing data were trimmed at Q25 with fastp and processed into clonotypes with MiXCR by TCRdb, which kept only in-frame beta chains. When rows share a CDR3 protein, they turn into one entry using the most common DNA and genes. This sample is represented by some 160,000 distinct CDR3 sequences; 15% to 20% of them were singletons. Of the sample, 18% falls within the top ten clones. General study outcomes and caveats: The ex vivo response was dominated by HLA-C-restricted CMV-specific TCR beta clonotypes, which also provided the single most frequent clonotype in two of eight donors. In both this cohort and an independent cohort of approximately 350 donors, the cumulative frequency of public TCR beta family members distinguished carriers of CMV infection plus the relevant HLA type.

The sequenced sample was CD8+ T cells from PBMCs. The TCR was taken from a human donor in good health (CMV status not recorded). Some clones in this sample may be carry-over from other donors' samples.

The DNA sequence is given as TGTGCCAGCAGCCTCTTTAGCGGGAGACCCGGGCCAGATACGCAGTATTTT. This yields the protein CASSLFSGRPGPDTQYF. The chain is made from TRBV7-8 and TRBJ2-3, with 9 bases matching TRBD2. Looking up the germline V gene yields CDR1 SGHVS and CDR2 FQNEAQ. The CDR3 spans 17 residues, from the cysteine through the phenylalanine. The only DNA kept is the CDR3, 51 bases in frame from the first base. Ends trimmed: V by 5 bases, J by 4 bases; bases unmatched to a gene: 13.